This paragraph covers one T cell receptor beta chain sequence. The antigen is unknown. The source of the sample is a study of identifying expanded T cells in peripheral blood. TCRdb's table, derived via immunoSEQ multiplex PCR, lists solely in-frame clones and lacks some. This sample carries around 100,000 clones, 88% of them seen once, and the ten largest clones take about 14%. Study-level results: Over approximately two and four weeks, about 15 and 18 clones changed, versus more than 1 between replicates.

In germline, CDR1 is KGHSH, CDR2 LQKENI. Trimming pared 5 bases from V and 1 base from J, leaving 11 bases between. The CDR3 is 14 amino acids. Collection occurred without any documented infections or immune events in donors. The sequence came from a person between 18 and 75 years old in good health. The chain carries TRBV18 and TRBJ1-1; D is possibly TRBD1 (5 bases). Sequenced input: blood. CDR3 nucleotide sequence: TGTGCCAGCTCAACCGGGACGGAGAACACTGAAGCTTTCTTT. As protein: CASSTGTENTEAFF.